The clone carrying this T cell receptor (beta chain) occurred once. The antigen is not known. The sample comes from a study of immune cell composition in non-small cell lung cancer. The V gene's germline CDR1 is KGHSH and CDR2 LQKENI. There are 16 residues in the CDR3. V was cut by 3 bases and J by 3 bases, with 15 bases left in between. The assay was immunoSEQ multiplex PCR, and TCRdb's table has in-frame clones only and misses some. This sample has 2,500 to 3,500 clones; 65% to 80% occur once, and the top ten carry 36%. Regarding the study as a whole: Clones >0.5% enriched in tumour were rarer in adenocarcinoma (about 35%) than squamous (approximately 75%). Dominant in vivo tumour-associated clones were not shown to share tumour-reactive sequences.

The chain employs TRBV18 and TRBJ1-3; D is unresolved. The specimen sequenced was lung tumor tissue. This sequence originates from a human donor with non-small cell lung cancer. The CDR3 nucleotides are TGTGCCAGCTCACCCCGGGCCACGGCGGGTGGAAACACCATATATTTT. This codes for CASSPRATAGGNTIYF.